This entry describes one T cell receptor beta chain. Its antigen remains unknown. The PCR used 60 Vbeta and 13 Jbeta primers. The data were produced by immunoSEQ multiplex PCR, yet TCRdb's version contains in-frame clones alone and is incomplete. The sample records 95,000 to 100,000 clones, under 85% being singletons. The data originate from a study of cytomegalovirus exposure and HLA in healthy donors. Points from the study as a whole: Reports state that TCR beta sequences accurately predicted most subjects' HLA-A and HLA-B alleles. It was about 180 TCR beta chains that were listed as cytomegalovirus-associated. A prior analysis recorded that most TCR beta V segments were productive about 90% or about 30% of the time. Presence/absence results assume similar sequencing depth per donor, which may not hold.

This CDR3 comprises 16 residues. Looked up from germline, CDR1 is SGDLS and CDR2 is YYNGEE. V dropped 4 bases and J dropped 5; count of bases not matched to a gene: 10. This clonotype was obtained from a man aged 40-49 years in good health and CMV-seronegative. Sequenced: PBMCs. The chain uses TRBV9 and TRBJ2-2; 8 bases are a match to TRBD1. CDR3 amino acids: CASSLTGTGGTGELFF. The CDR3 DNA reads TGTGCCAGCAGCCTAACCGGGACAGGCGGGACCGGGGAGCTGTTTTTT.